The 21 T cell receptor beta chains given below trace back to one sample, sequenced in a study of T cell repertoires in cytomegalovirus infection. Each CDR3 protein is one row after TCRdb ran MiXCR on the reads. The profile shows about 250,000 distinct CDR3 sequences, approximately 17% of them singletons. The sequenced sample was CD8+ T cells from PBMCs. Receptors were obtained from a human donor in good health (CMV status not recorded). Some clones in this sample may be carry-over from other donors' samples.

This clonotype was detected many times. The CDR3, as DNA: TGTGCCAGCACCGTTTGGGAAGGGGGTGCTGAAGCTTTCTTT. Encoded protein: CASTVWEGGAEAFF. The rearrangement links TRBV7-6 to TRBJ1-1; D possibly corresponds to TRBD1 (6 bases). Germline CDR1 SGHVS, CDR2 FNYEAQ. This CDR3 contains 14 residues. V was clipped by 7 bases and J by 6 bases, with 18 bases between them.

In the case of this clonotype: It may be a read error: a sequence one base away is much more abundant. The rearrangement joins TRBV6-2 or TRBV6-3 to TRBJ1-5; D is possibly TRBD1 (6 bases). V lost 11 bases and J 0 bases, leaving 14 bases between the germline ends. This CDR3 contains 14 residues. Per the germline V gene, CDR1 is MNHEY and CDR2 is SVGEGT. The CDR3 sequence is CAGGGGYSNQPQHF. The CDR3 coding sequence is TGTGCCGGCGGGGGCGGATATAGCAATCAGCCCCAGCATTTT.

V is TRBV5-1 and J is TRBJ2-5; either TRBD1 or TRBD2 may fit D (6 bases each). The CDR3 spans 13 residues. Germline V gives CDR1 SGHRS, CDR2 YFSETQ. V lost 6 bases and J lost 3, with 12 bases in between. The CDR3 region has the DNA TGCGCCAGCAAATGGGGGGCGGAAGAGACCCAGTACTTC. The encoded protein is CASKWGAEETQYF.

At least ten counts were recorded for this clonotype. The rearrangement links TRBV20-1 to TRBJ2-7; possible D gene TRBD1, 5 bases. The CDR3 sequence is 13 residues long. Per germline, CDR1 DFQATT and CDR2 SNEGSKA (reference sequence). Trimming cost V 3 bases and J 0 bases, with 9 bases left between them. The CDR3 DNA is TGCAGTGCTAGGCCAGGGTACTCCTACGAGCAGTACTTC. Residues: CSARPGYSYEQYF.

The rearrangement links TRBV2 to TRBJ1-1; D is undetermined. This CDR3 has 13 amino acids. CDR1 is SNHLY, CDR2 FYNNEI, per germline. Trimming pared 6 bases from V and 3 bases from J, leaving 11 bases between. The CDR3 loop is CASRTWQDTEAFF. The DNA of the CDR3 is TGTGCCAGCAGAACCTGGCAGGACACTGAAGCTTTCTTT.

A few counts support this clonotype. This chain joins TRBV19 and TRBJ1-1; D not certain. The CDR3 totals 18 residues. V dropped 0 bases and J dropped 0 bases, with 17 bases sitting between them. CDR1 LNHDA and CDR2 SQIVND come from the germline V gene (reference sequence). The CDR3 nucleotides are TGTGCCAGTAGTATAGATAAAACACGGTGGTTGATGAACACTGAAGCTTTCTTT. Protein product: CASSIDKTRWLMNTEAFF.

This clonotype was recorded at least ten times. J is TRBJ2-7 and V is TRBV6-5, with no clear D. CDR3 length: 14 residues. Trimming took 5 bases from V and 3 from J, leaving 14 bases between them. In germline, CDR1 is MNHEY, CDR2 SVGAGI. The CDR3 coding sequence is TGTGCCAGCAGTAACCAGGTTACCTTCTACGAGCAGTACTTC. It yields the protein CASSNQVTFYEQYF.

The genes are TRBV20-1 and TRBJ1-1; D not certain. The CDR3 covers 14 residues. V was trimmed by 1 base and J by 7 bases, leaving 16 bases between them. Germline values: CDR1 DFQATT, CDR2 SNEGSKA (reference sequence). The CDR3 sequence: CSARAPEVLDEAFF. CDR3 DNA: TGCAGTGCTAGAGCCCCGGAAGTCTTGGATGAAGCTTTCTTT.

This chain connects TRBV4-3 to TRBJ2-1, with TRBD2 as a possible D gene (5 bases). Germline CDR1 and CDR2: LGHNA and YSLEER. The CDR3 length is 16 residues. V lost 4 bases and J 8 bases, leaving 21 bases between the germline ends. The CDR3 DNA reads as TGCGCCAGCAGCCCCGGGATAAGGCTAGCCACCCATGAGCAGTTCTTC. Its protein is CASSPGIRLATHEQFF.

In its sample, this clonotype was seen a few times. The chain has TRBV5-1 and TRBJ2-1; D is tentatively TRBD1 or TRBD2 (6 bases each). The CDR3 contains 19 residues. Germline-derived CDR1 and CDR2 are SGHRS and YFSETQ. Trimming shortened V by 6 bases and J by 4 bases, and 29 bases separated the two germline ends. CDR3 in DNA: TGCGCCAGCACCGTTTCACCAACTGAAGGGGGGTACAGGTACAATGAGCAGTTCTTC. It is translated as CASTVSPTEGGYRYNEQFF. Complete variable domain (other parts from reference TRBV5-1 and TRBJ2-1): KAGVTQTPRYLIKTRGQQVTLSCSPISGHRSVSWYQQTPGQGLQFLFEYFSETQRNKGNFPGRFSGRQFSNSRSEMNVSTLELGDSALYLCASTVSPTEGGYRYNEQFFGPGTRLTVL.

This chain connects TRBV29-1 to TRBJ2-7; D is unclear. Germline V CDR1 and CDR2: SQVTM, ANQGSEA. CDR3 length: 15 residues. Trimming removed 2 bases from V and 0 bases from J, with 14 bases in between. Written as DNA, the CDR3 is TGCAGCGTTGAACTATTAAGCGAGAGCTCCTACGAGCAGTACTTC. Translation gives CSVELLSESSYEQYF.

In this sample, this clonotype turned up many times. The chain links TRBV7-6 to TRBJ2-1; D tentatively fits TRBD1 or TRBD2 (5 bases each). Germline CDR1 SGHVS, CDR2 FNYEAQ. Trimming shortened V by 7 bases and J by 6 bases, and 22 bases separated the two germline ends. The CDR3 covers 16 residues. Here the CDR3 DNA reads TGTGCCAGCACCCCTGTCCGGGGCCCGGTAGTCAATGAGCAGTTCTTC. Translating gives CASTPVRGPVVNEQFF.

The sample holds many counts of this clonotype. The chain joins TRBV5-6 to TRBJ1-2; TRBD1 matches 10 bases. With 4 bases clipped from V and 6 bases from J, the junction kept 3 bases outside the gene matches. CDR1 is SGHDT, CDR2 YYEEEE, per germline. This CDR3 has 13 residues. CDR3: CASSPGQGNGYTF. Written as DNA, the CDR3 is TGTGCCAGCAGCCCGGGACAGGGGAATGGCTACACCTTC.

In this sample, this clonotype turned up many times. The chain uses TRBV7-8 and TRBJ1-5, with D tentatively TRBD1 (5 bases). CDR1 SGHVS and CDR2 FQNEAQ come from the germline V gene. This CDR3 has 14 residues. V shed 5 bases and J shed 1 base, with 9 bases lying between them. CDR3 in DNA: TGTGCCAGCAGCGCCCGGGACAGCAATCAGCCCCAGCATTTT. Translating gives CASSARDSNQPQHF.

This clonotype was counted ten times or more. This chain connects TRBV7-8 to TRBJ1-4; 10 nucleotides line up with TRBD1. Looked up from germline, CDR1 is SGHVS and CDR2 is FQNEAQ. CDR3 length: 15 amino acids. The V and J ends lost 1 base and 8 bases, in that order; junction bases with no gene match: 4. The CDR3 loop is CASSLEGTGDEKLFF. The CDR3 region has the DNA TGTGCCAGCAGCTTAGAAGGGACAGGGGACGAAAAACTGTTTTTT. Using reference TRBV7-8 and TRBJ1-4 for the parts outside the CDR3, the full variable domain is GAGVSQSPRYKVAKRGQDVALRCDPISGHVSLFWYQQALGQGPEFLTYFQNEAQLDKSGLPSDRFFAERPEGSVSTLKIQRTQQEDSAVYLCASSLEGTGDEKLFFGSGTQLSVL.

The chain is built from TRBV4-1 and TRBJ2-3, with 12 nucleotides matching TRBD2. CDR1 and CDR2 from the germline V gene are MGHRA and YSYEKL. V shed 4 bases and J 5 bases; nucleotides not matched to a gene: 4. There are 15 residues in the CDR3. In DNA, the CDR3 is TGCGCCAGCAGCCTTACTAGCGGGGGGATAGATACGCAGTATTTT. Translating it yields CASSLTSGGIDTQYF.

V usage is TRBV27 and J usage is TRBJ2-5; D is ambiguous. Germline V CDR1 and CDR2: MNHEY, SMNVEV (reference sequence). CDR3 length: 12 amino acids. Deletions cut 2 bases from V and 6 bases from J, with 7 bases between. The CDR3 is CASSLAGQTQYF. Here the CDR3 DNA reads TGTGCCAGCAGTTTAGCAGGACAGACCCAGTACTTC.

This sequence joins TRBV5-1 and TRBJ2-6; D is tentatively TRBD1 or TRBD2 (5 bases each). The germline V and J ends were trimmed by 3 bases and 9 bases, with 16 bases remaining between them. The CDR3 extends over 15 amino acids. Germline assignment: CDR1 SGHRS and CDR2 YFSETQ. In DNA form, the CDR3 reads TGCGCCAGCAGCTCGGGGACGGACCTAGTCAACGTCCTGACTTTC. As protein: CASSSGTDLVNVLTF. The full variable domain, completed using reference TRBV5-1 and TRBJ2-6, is KAGVTQTPRYLIKTRGQQVTLSCSPISGHRSVSWYQQTPGQGLQFLFEYFSETQRNKGNFPGRFSGRQFSNSRSEMNVSTLELGDSALYLCASSSGTDLVNVLTFGAGSRLTVL.

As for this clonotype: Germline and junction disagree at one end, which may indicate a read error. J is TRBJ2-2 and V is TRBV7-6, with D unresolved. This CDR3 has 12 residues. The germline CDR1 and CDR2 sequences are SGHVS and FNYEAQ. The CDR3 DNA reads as TGTGTCAGCACCGAGCTGGCCGGGGAGCTGTTTTTT. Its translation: CVSTELAGELFF.

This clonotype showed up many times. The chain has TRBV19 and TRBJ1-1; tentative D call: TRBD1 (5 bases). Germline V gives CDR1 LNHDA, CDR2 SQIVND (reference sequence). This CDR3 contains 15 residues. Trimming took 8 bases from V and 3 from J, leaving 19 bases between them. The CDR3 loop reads CASGRWRGKDTEAFF. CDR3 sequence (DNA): TGTGCCAGTGGGAGATGGCGGGGCAAGGACACTGAAGCTTTCTTT. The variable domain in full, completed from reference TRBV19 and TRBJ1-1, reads DGGITQSPKYLFRKEGQNVTLSCEQNLNHDAMYWYRQDPGQGLRLIYYSQIVNDFQKGDIAEGYSVSREKKESFPLTVTSAQKNPTAFYLCASGRWRGKDTEAFFGQGTRLTVV.

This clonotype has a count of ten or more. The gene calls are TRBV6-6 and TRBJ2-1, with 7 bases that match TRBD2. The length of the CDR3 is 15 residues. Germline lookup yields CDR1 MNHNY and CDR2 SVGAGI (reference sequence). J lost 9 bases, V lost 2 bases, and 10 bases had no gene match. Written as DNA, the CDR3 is TGTGCCAGCAGTTACGGAAGCGGGGTGGAGGGTGAGCAGTTCTTC. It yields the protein CASSYGSGVEGEQFF.